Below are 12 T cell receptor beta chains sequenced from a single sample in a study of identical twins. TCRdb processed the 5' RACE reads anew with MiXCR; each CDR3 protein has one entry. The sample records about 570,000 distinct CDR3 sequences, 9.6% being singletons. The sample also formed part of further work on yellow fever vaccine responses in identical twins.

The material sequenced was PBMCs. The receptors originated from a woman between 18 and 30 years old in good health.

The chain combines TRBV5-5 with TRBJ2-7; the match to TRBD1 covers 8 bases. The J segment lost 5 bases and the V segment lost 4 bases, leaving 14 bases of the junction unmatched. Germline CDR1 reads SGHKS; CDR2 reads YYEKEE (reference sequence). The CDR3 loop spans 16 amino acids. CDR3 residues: CASSRAFLDRVNEQYF. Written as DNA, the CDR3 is TGTGCCAGCAGCCGAGCCTTTTTGGACAGGGTAAACGAGCAGTACTTC.

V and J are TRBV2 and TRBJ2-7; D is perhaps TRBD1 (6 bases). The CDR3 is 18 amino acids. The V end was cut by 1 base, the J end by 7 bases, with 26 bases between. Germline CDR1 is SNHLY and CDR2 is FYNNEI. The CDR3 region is CASSEVMVSGQLTGEQYF. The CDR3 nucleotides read TGTGCCAGCAGTGAAGTGATGGTTAGTGGACAGTTAACGGGGGAGCAGTACTTC.

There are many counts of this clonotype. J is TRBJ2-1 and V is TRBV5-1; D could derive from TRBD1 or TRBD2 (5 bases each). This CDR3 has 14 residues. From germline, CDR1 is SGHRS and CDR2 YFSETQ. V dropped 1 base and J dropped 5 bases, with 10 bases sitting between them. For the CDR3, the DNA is TGCGCCAGCAGCTTGTTGGGGGACGACAATGAGCAGTTCTTC. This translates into CASSLLGDDNEQFF.

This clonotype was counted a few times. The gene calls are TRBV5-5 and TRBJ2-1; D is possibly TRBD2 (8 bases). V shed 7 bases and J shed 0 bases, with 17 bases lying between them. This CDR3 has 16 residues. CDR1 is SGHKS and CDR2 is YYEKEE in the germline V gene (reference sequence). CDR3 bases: TGTGCCAGCCTACATAGCGGGGACAGCTCCTACAATGAGCAGTTCTTC. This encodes CASLHSGDSSYNEQFF.

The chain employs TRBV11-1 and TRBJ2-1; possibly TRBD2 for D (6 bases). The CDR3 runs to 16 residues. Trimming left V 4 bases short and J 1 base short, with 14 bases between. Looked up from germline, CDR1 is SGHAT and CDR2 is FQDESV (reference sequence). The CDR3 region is CASSSLRELSYNEQFF. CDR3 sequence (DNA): TGTGCCAGCAGCTCCCTACGGGAGTTGTCCTACAATGAGCAGTTCTTC. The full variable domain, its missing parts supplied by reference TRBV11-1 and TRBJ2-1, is EAEVAQSPRYKITEKSQAVAFWCDPISGHATLYWYRQILGQGPELLVQFQDESVVDDSQLPKDRFSAERLKGVDSTLKIQPAELGDSAMYLCASSSLRELSYNEQFFGPGTRLTVL.

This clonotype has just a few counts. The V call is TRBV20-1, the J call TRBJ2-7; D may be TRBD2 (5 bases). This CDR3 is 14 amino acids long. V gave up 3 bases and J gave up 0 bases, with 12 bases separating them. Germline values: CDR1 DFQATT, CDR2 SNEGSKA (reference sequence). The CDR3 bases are TGCAGTGCTAGGCTCCCCGAGGGCTCCTACGAGCAGTACTTC. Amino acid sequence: CSARLPEGSYEQYF.

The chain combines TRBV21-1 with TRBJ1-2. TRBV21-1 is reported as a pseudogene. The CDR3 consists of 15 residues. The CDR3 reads CASSKPGGTAYGYTF. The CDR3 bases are TGTGCCAGCAGCAAACCGGGAGGGACGGCATATGGCTACACCTTC.

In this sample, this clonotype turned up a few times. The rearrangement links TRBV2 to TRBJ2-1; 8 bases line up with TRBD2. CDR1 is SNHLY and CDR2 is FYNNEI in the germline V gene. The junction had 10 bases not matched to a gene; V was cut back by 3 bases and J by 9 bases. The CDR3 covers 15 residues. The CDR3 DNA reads TGTGCCAGCAGTGAGTTTCAAGCGGGAGACGGTGAGCAGTTCTTC. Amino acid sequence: CASSEFQAGDGEQFF.

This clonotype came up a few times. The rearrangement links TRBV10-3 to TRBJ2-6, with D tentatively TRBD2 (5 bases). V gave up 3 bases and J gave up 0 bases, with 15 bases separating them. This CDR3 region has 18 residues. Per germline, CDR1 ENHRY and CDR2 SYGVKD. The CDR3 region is CAISDSPPGSSGANVLTF. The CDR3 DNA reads TGTGCCATCAGTGACTCACCACCGGGAAGCTCTGGGGCCAACGTCCTGACTTTC.

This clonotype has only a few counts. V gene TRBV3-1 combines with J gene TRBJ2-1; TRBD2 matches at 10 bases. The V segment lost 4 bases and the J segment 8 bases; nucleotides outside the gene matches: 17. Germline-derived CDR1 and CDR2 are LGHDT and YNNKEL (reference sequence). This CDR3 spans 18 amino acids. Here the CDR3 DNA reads TGTGCCAGCAGCCCCACAAATCTAGCGGGAGTGGTATTCGATGAGCAGTTCTTC. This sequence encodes CASSPTNLAGVVFDEQFF.

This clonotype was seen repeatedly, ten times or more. The CDR3 DNA follows: TGTGCCAGCAGTGCCCCCATGGGGGCCTACACCGGGGAGCTGTTTTTT. It is translated as CASSAPMGAYTGELFF. The chain combines TRBV12-3 or TRBV12-4 with TRBJ2-2, with D maybe TRBD1 (6 bases). Trimming stripped 5 bases from V and 3 bases from J, with 16 bases between. This CDR3 region has 16 residues.

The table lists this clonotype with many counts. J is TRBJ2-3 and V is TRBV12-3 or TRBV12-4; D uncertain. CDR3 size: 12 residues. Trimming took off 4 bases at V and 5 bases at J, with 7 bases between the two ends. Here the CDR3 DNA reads TGTGCCAGCAGTTCGTTCGAAGATACGCAGTATTTT. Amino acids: CASSSFEDTQYF.